This is a list of T cell receptor beta chains from one sample in a study of blood T cell repertoires in COVID-19. Profiled with immunoSEQ multiplex PCR; TCRdb holds only in-frame clones, not every one. The sample carries approximately 74,000 clones, under 95% recorded once. Sequenced input: peripheral blood. The source of these receptors is a woman in her sixties with active COVID-19. Both conserved end residues are part of each CDR3. The D gene is left open where the match is weak. Clone size is stated in some rows and not others, as once, few, many or a class when expanded.

CDR3nt | CDR3aa | abundance | j_gene | v_gene | d_gene
TGTGCCAGCAGCTTAGACAGGACAGGGGGCTATGGCTACACCTTC | CASSLDRTGGYGYTF | . | TRBJ1-2 | TRBV11-2 | TRBD1
TGTGCCTGGAGTGAGGGGGATACGCAGTATTTT | CAWSEGDTQYF | . | TRBJ2-3 | TRBV30 | .
TGTGCCAGCAGCTTATTCAGGGAGGATTCTGTGGGCAATGAGCAGTTCTTC | CASSLFREDSVGNEQFF | . | TRBJ2-1 | TRBV11-2 | .
TGTGCCAGCAGCCTCGGGACAGGCAGCAATCAGCCCCAGCATTTT | CASSLGTGSNQPQHF | . | TRBJ1-5 | TRBV7-8 | TRBD1
TGTGCCAGCAGTTTCCTTAGCGGGAGTGCAGATACGCAGTATTTT | CASSFLSGSADTQYF | . | TRBJ2-3 | TRBV2 | TRBD2
TGTGCCAGTAGCCAGGGTACTCCCCGCACAGATACGCAGTATTTT | CASSQGTPRTDTQYF | . | TRBJ2-3 | TRBV19 | .
TGTGCCATCAGGGGGACAGAGAACACTGAAGCTTTCTTT | CAIRGTENTEAFF | . | TRBJ1-1 | TRBV10-3 | TRBD1
TGTGCCAGCAGTGAAAGCGGGGGCAGGGTTGGCTACACCTTC | CASSESGGRVGYTF | . | TRBJ1-2 | TRBV2 | .
TGTGCCAGCTCACCACTCAGGGGGACTTTGGGTACTGAAGCTTTCTTT | CASSPLRGTLGTEAFF | . | TRBJ1-1 | TRBV18 | TRBD1
TGTGCCAGCAGCCCTATACAGGGAGCGAACACTGAAGCTTTCTTT | CASSPIQGANTEAFF | few | TRBJ1-1 | TRBV14 | .
TGTGCCAGCAGCCCCCCGGGGGTGAGCTCCTACAATGAGCAGTTCTTC | CASSPPGVSSYNEQFF | . | TRBJ2-1 | TRBV9 | .
TGCGCCAGCAGCGTACAGGGCCGGGGCACTGAAGCTTTCTTT | CASSVQGRGTEAFF | . | TRBJ1-1 | TRBV5-1 | .
TGTGCTAGTGGTTTGGGAGGGGGGACAGGGGGCACTGAAGCTTTCTTT | CASGLGGGTGGTEAFF | . | TRBJ1-1 | TRBV12-5 | TRBD1
TGTGCCAGTAGTAGGCGGGGACAAGAGACCCAGTACTTC | CASSRRGQETQYF | . | TRBJ2-5 | TRBV19 | .
TGTGCCAGCAGCCCCCCAACGTGGCGGGGGGCCTACAATGAGCAGTTCTTC | CASSPPTWRGAYNEQFF | . | TRBJ2-1 | TRBV11-2 | TRBD2
TGCGCCAGCAGCACCGCGGGGTGGGGAGAGACCCAGTACTTC | CASSTAGWGETQYF | . | TRBJ2-5 | TRBV5-1 | .
TGTGCCAGCAGATCCGGGACAACATCCTACCCCCAGTACTTC | CASRSGTTSYPQYF | . | TRBJ2-5 | TRBV27 | .
TGTGCCAGCAGCCGAACTCAGGGTCGGGGCTACACCTTC | CASSRTQGRGYTF | . | TRBJ1-2 | TRBV6-5 | .
TGTGCCAGCAGCCCATATCCGGCCAGGGGGCGGAACACTGAAGCTTTCTTT | CASSPYPARGRNTEAFF | . | TRBJ1-1 | TRBV7-9 | TRBD1
TGTGCCAGCAGGGACAGGGGGCTTGGCTACACCTTC | CASRDRGLGYTF | . | TRBJ1-2 | TRBV12-3/TRBV12-4 | TRBD1
TGTGCCACCAGTGATGGAGGGGCGCCGTACGAGCAGTACTTC | CATSDGGAPYEQYF | . | TRBJ2-7 | TRBV24-1 | .
TGTGCCACCAGTGCCACGATAGGACAGGAGATAAACTCTGGGGCCAACGTCCTGACTTTC | CATSATIGQEINSGANVLTF | once | TRBJ2-6 | TRBV24-1 | TRBD1
TGTGCCAGCAGCGTAGGTATTCAGAACAGACATACCTCTGGGGCCAACGTCCTGACTTTC | CASSVGIQNRHTSGANVLTF | . | TRBJ2-6 | TRBV9 | .
TGTGCCAGCAGTCCCTTTTCCCCGATGGGGGGAGTACAAGAGACCCAGTACTTC | CASSPFSPMGGVQETQYF | . | TRBJ2-5 | TRBV27 | .
TGTGCCAGCAGCTTCGACGGGAGCTCTGGAAACACCATATATTTT | CASSFDGSSGNTIYF | . | TRBJ1-3 | TRBV5-4 | .
TGTGCCAGCGCTCGGGACATATTAAATTCACCCCTCCACTTT | CASARDILNSPLHF | . | TRBJ1-6 | TRBV6-5 | .
TGTGCCATCAGTGGCGAGTCAGGGGTTAGGGAAGCTTTCTTT | CAISGESGVREAFF | . | TRBJ1-1 | TRBV10-3 | .
TGTGCCAGCAGCTTGAGAGGAAGCAATTCACCCCTCCACTTT | CASSLRGSNSPLHF | . | TRBJ1-6 | TRBV5-6 | .
TGTGCCAGCAGTTCTGGTACGGCAGGGGGATATCAGCCCCAGCATTTT | CASSSGTAGGYQPQHF | . | TRBJ1-5 | TRBV25-1 | TRBD1
TGTGCCAGCAGCCTCCGACCTAGCGGCCCCTACGAGCAGTACTTC | CASSLRPSGPYEQYF | . | TRBJ2-7 | TRBV7-2 | TRBD2
TGTGCCAGCAGACCCGGGACAGGGAGGTACGAGCAGTACTTC | CASRPGTGRYEQYF | . | TRBJ2-7 | TRBV28 | TRBD1
TGTGCCAGCTGCCCGGGCTCCCGCACAGATACGCAGTATTTT | CASCPGSRTDTQYF | . | TRBJ2-3 | TRBV6-2/TRBV6-3 | .
TGTGCCAGCAGGTCCCGGGTTACCTATGGCTACACCTTC | CASRSRVTYGYTF | . | TRBJ1-2 | TRBV28 | .
TGCGCCAGCCAAAATGAAGCTTTCTTT | CASQNEAFF | . | TRBJ1-1 | TRBV10-1 | .
TGCGCCAGCAGCTTGGAGGGCACAGGCTCTGGGGCCAACGTCCTGACTTTC | CASSLEGTGSGANVLTF | . | TRBJ2-6 | TRBV5-1 | .
TGCGCCAGCAGCCAAGTTGGCAGGGGACAAGAGACCCAGTACTTC | CASSQVGRGQETQYF | once | TRBJ2-5 | TRBV4-1 | .
TGTGCCAGCAGTTTATCCCGGGACAGGGGGCTTGACACCATATATTTT | CASSLSRDRGLDTIYF | . | TRBJ1-3 | TRBV27 | TRBD1
TGTGCCAGCAGTCCGGGGGTGGGCCTCTATGGCTACACCTTC | CASSPGVGLYGYTF | . | TRBJ1-2 | TRBV28 | .
TGTGCCAGCTCACCCCTGCCGGGACAGGGAACCGGGGAGCTGTTTTTT | CASSPLPGQGTGELFF | . | TRBJ2-2 | TRBV18 | TRBD1
TGTGCCAGCAGTTTACCGGGTGGCAATCAGCCCCAGCATTTT | CASSLPGGNQPQHF | . | TRBJ1-5 | TRBV28 | .
TGCGCCAGCAGCTTGGACGGGGAGAAAAACATTCAGTACTTC | CASSLDGEKNIQYF | . | TRBJ2-4 | TRBV5-1 | .
TGTGCCAGCAGTGACACCGGGAGGTACACCGGGGAGCTGTTTTTT | CASSDTGRYTGELFF | few | TRBJ2-2 | TRBV25-1 | TRBD2
TGTGCCAGCACTAGGGGAGACAGGGGGACCACTGAAGCTTTCTTT | CASTRGDRGTTEAFF | . | TRBJ1-1 | TRBV28 | TRBD1
TGCGCCAGCAGTACACGGGAGACTCCCACAGATACGCAGTATTTT | CASSTRETPTDTQYF | . | TRBJ2-3 | TRBV10-2 | .
TGTGCCAGCAGCTTGGTGGGGCGAGTCAGGGGTGGAACTGAAGCTTTCTTT | CASSLVGRVRGGTEAFF | . | TRBJ1-1 | TRBV5-6 | .